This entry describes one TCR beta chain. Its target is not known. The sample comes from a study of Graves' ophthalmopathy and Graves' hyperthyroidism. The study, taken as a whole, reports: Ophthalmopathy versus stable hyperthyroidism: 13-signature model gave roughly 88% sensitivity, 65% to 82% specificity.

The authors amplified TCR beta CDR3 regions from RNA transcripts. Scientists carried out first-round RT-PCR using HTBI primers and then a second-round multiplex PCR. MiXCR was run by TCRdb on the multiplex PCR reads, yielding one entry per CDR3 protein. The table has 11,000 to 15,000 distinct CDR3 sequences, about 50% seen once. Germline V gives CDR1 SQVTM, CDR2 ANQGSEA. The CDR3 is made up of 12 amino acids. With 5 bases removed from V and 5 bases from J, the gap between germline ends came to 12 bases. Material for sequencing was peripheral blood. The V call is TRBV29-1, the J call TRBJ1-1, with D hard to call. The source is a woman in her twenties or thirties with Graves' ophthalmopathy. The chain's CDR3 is CSVIRRGTEAFF. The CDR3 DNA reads TGCAGCGTTATTAGAAGAGGGACTGAAGCTTTCTTT.